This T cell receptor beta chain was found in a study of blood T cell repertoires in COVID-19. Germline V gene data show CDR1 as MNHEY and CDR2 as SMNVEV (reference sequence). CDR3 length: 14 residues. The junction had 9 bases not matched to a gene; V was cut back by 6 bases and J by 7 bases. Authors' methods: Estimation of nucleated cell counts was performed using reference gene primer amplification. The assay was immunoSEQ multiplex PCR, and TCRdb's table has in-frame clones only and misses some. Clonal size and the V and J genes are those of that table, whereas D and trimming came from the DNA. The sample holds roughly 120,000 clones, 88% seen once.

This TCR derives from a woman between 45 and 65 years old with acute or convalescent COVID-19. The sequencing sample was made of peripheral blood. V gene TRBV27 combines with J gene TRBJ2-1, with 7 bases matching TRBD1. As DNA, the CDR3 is TGTGCCAGCAGCCGGGGACAGCATAAAAATGAGCAGTTCTTC. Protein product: CASSRGQHKNEQFF.